The clone carrying this T cell receptor (beta chain) was counted only a few times. The data derive from a study of blood T cell repertoires in COVID-19. The CDR3 consists of 13 residues. CDR1 and CDR2 (germline): MDHEN, SYDVKM. V gave up 4 bases and J gave up 5 bases, with 8 bases separating them. Using immunoSEQ multiplex PCR, the repertoire was profiled, and TCRdb retains in-frame clones only, with some absent. The profile shows around 30,000 clones, around 89% of them singletons. This clonotype originated in a human donor in a cohort sampled during active COVID-19. The sample comprised peripheral blood. The rearrangement links TRBV28 to TRBJ1-4; no definite D call. Here the CDR3 reads CASSSDQNEKLFF. As DNA, the CDR3 is TGTGCCAGCAGTTCCGATCAGAATGAAAAACTGTTTTTT.